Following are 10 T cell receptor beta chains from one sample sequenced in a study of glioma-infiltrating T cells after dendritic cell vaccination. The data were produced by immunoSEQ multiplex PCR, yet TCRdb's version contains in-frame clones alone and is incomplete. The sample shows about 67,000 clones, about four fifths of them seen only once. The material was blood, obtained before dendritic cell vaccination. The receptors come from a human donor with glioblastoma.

The CDR3 loop is CSAARELGSGYTF. In DNA, the CDR3 is TGCAGCGCCGCGCGGGAATTGGGTAGTGGCTACACCTTC. V usage is TRBV29-1 and J usage is TRBJ1-2; D not certain. Germline lookup yields CDR1 SQVTM and CDR2 ANQGSEA. The CDR3 contains 13 residues. V was cut by 7 bases and J by 7 bases, with 19 bases left in between. The full variable domain, rest sourced from reference TRBV29-1 and TRBJ1-2, is SAVISQKPSRDICQRGTSLTIQCQVDSQVTMMFWYRQQPGQSLTLIATANQGSEATYESGFVIDKFPISRPNLTFSTLTVSNMSPEDSSIYLCSAARELGSGYTFGSGTRLTVV.

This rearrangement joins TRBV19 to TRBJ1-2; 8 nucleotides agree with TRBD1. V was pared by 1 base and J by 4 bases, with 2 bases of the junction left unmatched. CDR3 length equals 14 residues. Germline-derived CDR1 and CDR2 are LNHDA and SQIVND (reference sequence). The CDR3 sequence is CASSIAGQGYGYTF. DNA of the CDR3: TGTGCCAGTAGTATAGCCGGACAGGGCTATGGCTACACCTTC.

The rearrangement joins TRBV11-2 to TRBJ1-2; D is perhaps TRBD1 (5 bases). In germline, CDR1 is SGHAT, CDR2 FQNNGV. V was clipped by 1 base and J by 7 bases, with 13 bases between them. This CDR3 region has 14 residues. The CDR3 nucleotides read TGTGCCAGCAGCTTAGGTATGGGGCAGCTTGGCTACACCTTC. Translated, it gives CASSLGMGQLGYTF.

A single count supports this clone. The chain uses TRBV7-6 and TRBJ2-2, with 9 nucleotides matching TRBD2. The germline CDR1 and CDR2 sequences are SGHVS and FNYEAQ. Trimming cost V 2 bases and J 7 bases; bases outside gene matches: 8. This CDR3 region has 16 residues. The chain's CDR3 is CASSLWRGGNNGELFF. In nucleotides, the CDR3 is TGTGCCAGCAGCTTATGGCGGGGGGGCAATAACGGGGAGCTGTTTTTT.

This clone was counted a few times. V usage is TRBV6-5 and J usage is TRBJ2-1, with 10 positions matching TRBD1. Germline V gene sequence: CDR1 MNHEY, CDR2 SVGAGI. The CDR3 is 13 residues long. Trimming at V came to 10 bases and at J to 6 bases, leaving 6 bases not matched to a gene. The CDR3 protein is CATTGGVLNEQFF. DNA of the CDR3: TGTGCCACGACAGGGGGCGTCCTCAATGAGCAGTTCTTC.

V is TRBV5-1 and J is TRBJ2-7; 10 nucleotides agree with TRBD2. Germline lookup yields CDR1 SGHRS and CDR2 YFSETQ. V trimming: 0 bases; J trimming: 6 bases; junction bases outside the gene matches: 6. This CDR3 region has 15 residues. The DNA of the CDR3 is TGCGCCAGCAGCTTGGCAGCTAGCGGGGGTCCCGAGCAGTACTTC. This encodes CASSLAASGGPEQYF.

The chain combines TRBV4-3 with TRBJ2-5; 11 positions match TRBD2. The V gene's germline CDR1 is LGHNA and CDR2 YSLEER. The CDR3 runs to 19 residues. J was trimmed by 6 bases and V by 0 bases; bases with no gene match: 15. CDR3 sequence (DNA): TGCGCCAGCAGCCAAGATTCTCCCTCTAGCGGGGGGCCTCTTCAGACCCAGTACTTC. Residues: CASSQDSPSSGGPLQTQYF.

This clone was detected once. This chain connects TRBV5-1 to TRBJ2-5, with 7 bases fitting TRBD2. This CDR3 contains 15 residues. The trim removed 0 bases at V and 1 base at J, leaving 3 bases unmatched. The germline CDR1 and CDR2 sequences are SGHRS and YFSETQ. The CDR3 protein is CASSLGGGAQETQYF. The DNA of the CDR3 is TGCGCCAGCAGCTTGGGGGGGGGAGCCCAAGAGACCCAGTACTTC.

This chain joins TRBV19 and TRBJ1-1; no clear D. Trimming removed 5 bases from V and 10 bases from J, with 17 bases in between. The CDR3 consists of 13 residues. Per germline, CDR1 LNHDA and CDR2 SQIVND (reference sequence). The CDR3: CASSSSPETSAFF. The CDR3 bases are TGTGCCAGTAGTTCAAGCCCCGAAACCTCAGCTTTCTTT.

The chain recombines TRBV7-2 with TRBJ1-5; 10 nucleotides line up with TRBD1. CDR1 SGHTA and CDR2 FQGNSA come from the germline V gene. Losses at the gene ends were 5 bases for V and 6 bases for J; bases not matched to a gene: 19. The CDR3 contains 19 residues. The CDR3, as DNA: TGTGCCAGCAGCACCCAGACAGGGGGCAGTCAGCATGTTGGTCAGCCCCAGCATTTT. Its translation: CASSTQTGGSQHVGQPQHF. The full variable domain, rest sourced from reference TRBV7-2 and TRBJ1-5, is GAGVSQSPSNKVTEKGKDVELRCDPISGHTALYWYRQSLGQGLEFLIYFQGNSAPDKSGLPSDRFSAERTGGSVSTLTIQRTQQEDSAVYLCASSTQTGGSQHVGQPQHFGDGTRLSIL.